This T cell receptor beta chain was captured by sequencing in a study of T cell changes during pregnancy in multiple sclerosis. Only in-frame clones appear in the TCRdb table, and some are missing; sequencing was by immunoSEQ multiplex PCR. The sample has 75,000 to 95,000 clones; nearly 95% are singletons. V lost 7 bases, J lost 3 bases, and 12 bases stayed unmatched. Germline V lookup: CDR1 MNHEY, CDR2 SVGAGI. This CDR3 has 15 residues. The receptor comes from a female donor with multiple sclerosis, enrolled in a pregnancy study. The chain uses TRBV6-5 and TRBJ2-7; 7 bases agree with TRBD1. Sequenced material: CD4+ T cells from peripheral blood mononuclear cells, taken after pregnancy. CDR3 sequence reads: CASTSTGDRDYEQYF. CDR3 coding DNA: TGTGCCAGCACCTCTACAGGGGATCGTGACTACGAGCAGTACTTC.